Below, 8 T cell receptor beta chains from the same sample are listed, as sequenced in a study of hypomethylating agent response in myelodysplastic syndrome. Repertoires were generated with immunoSEQ multiplex PCR, while TCRdb's copy carries only in-frame clones and drops some. The table has thousands of clones, over 80% seen once. Sequencing used bone marrow, obtained before or after starting hypomethylating agent treatment for myelodysplastic syndrome (not recorded which). Every receptor here comes from a human donor with myelodysplastic syndrome.

J is TRBJ1-4 and V is TRBV6-5; the D gene is possibly TRBD1 (6 bases). This CDR3 contains 15 residues. The germline CDR1 and CDR2 sequences are MNHEY and SVGAGI. V gave up 5 bases and J gave up 0 bases, with 10 bases separating them. The DNA for the CDR3 is TGTGCCAGCAGTCGGACAGATACAACTAATGAAAAACTGTTTTTT. It specifies CASSRTDTTNEKLFF.

The J gene is TRBJ1-3, the V gene TRBV5-5, with unresolved D. The V gene's germline CDR1 is SGHKS and CDR2 YYEKEE (reference sequence). V was clipped by 0 bases and J by 0 bases, with 13 bases between them. This CDR3 contains 17 residues. DNA for the CDR3: TGTGCCAGCAGCTTGGCCTTGTTAGGGTCCTCTGGAAACACCATATATTTT. It yields the protein CASSLALLGSSGNTIYF.

The chain recombines TRBV18 with TRBJ1-2; no definite D call. V lost 2 bases and J 4 bases, leaving 14 bases between the germline ends. CDR3 size: 15 residues. Per germline, CDR1 KGHSH and CDR2 LQKENI. CDR3: CASSPYTEGSYGYTF. As DNA, the CDR3 is TGTGCCAGCTCACCATACACCGAGGGATCCTATGGCTACACCTTC.

The V gene is TRBV6-1, the J gene TRBJ1-6; D not resolved. Germline V CDR1 and CDR2: MNHNS, SASEGT. This CDR3 is 13 amino acids long. V shed 8 bases and J shed 3 bases, with 8 bases lying between them. CDR3 nucleotides: TGTGCCAGCTCATCAGGCTATAATTCACCCCTCCACTTT. As protein: CASSSGYNSPLHF.

J is TRBJ2-2 and V is TRBV6-5; no firm D call. This CDR3 contains 14 residues. Trimming removed 0 bases from V and 0 bases from J, with 2 bases in between. Per germline, CDR1 MNHEY and CDR2 SVGAGI. The CDR3 sequence: CASSYSTNTGELFF. CDR3 sequence (DNA): TGTGCCAGCAGTTACTCGACGAACACCGGGGAGCTGTTTTTT.

The chain carries TRBV5-1 and TRBJ2-5, with 7 bases that match TRBD2. The CDR3 is made up of 15 amino acids. CDR1 is SGHRS, CDR2 YFSETQ, per germline. Trimming cost V 2 bases and J 2 bases; bases outside gene matches: 6. The CDR3 region is CASSLGSGVQETQYF. As DNA, the CDR3 is TGCGCCAGCAGCTTAGGGAGCGGGGTTCAAGAGACCCAGTACTTC.

The chain combines TRBV19 with TRBJ1-4; D not certain. The CDR3 runs to 11 residues. V was cut by 6 bases and J by 7 bases, with 6 bases left in between. Germline-derived CDR1 and CDR2 are LNHDA and SQIVND (reference sequence). CDR3: CASSSGEKLFF. As DNA, the CDR3 is TGTGCCAGTAGCTCTGGTGAAAAACTGTTTTTT.

The V and J genes are TRBV7-6 and TRBJ1-5; no definite D call. This CDR3 is 13 amino acids long. CDR1 is SGHVS and CDR2 is FNYEAQ in the germline V gene. The germline V and J ends were trimmed by 5 bases and 5 bases, with 10 bases remaining between them. The CDR3 loop reads CASSNFGDQPQHF. The CDR3 region has the DNA TGTGCCAGCAGCAACTTCGGGGATCAGCCCCAGCATTTT.